These 8 T cell receptor beta chains share one sample of origin, sequenced in a study of OX40 agonist ivuxolimab in advanced cancers. Repertoires were generated with immunoSEQ multiplex PCR, while TCRdb's copy carries only in-frame clones and drops some. In the table there are under 80,000 clones, about nine tenths of which are singletons. This specimen was CD4+ or CD8+ T cells sorted from blood, taken in a trial of the OX40 agonist ivuxolimab. The receptor set was obtained from an adult with an advanced solid tumor such as melanoma, head and neck, liver or kidney cancer.

The chain uses TRBV7-2 and TRBJ1-2, with 8 bases that match TRBD1. The CDR3 is made up of 14 amino acids. The germline CDR1 and CDR2 sequences are SGHTA and FQGNSA. Losses at the gene ends were 5 bases for V and 3 bases for J; bases not matched to a gene: 5. CDR3 in amino acids: CASSRTGIDYGYTF. In nucleotides, the CDR3 is TGTGCCAGCAGCAGGACAGGGATCGACTATGGCTACACCTTC.

The V gene is TRBV21-1, the J gene TRBJ1-2; the table assigns TRBD1, which was not confirmed against the DNA. TRBV21-1 is termed a pseudogene. This CDR3 contains 16 residues. CDR3 sequence reads: CASSKIWDRNRTGYTF. DNA for the CDR3: TGTGCCAGCAGCAAAATTTGGGACAGGAACCGTACTGGCTACACCTTC.

The rearrangement uses TRBV5-1 and TRBJ2-7; TRBD2 matches at 8 bases. Germline CDR1 reads SGHRS; CDR2 reads YFSETQ. This CDR3 has 14 residues. Germline trimming cut 5 bases from V and 2 bases from J; bases unmatched to any gene: 6. The CDR3 sequence is CASSVASGPYEQYF. The CDR3 coding sequence is TGCGCCAGCAGTGTAGCTAGCGGGCCCTACGAGCAGTACTTC.

The chain links TRBV4-1 to TRBJ2-7; D is undetermined. Per the germline V gene, CDR1 is MGHRA and CDR2 is YSYEKL. Trimming took off 0 bases at V and 2 bases at J, with 11 bases between the two ends. The CDR3 contains 15 residues. The CDR3: CASSQDEVLTYEQYF. DNA of the CDR3: TGCGCCAGCAGCCAAGATGAGGTGCTTACCTACGAGCAGTACTTC.

The chain employs TRBV9 and TRBJ2-1, with TRBD2 matching over 10 bases. CDR3 length: 15 amino acids. From germline, CDR1 is SGDLS and CDR2 YYNGEE. V shed 3 bases, J shed 4 bases, and the junction held 4 bases outside the gene matches. CDR3 protein: CASSASGSLYNEQFF. The CDR3 nucleotides are TGTGCCAGCAGCGCTAGCGGGAGTTTGTACAATGAGCAGTTCTTC.

The CDR3 loop reads CASSLIPGDGYTF. The DNA of the CDR3 is TGTGCCAGCAGCTTAATCCCCGGGGATGGCTACACCTTC. This chain connects TRBV5-5 to TRBJ1-2; D is unclear. The germline gives CDR1 SGHKS, CDR2 YYEKEE (reference sequence). V lost 2 bases and J 6 bases, leaving 11 bases between the germline ends. The CDR3 is 13 residues long.

V usage is TRBV18 and J usage is TRBJ1-5, with D possibly matching TRBD1 (5 bases). The CDR3 loop spans 15 amino acids. Deletions cut 4 bases from V and 2 bases from J, with 12 bases between. The germline gives CDR1 KGHSH, CDR2 LQKENI. The CDR3, as DNA: TGTGCCAGCTCACTGGCTGGGGGAGGCAATCAGCCCCAGCATTTT. Translation: CASSLAGGGNQPQHF. Full variable domain (missing parts from reference TRBV18 and TRBJ1-5): NAGVMQNPRHLVRRRGQEARLRCSPMKGHSHVYWYRQLPEEGLKFMVYLQKENIIDESGMPKERFSAEFPKEGPSILRIQQVVRGDSAAYFCASSLAGGGNQPQHFGDGTRLSIL.

This rearrangement joins TRBV6-6 to TRBJ2-2; perhaps TRBD2 as D (5 bases). This CDR3 is built from 16 residues. V lost 10 bases and J lost 5, with 23 bases in between. Germline loops: CDR1 MNHNY, CDR2 SVGAGI (reference sequence). The CDR3 loop is CATDKSEDSWTGELFF. The CDR3 DNA reads as TGTGCCACCGACAAGTCCGAGGACTCCTGGACCGGGGAGCTGTTTTTT.